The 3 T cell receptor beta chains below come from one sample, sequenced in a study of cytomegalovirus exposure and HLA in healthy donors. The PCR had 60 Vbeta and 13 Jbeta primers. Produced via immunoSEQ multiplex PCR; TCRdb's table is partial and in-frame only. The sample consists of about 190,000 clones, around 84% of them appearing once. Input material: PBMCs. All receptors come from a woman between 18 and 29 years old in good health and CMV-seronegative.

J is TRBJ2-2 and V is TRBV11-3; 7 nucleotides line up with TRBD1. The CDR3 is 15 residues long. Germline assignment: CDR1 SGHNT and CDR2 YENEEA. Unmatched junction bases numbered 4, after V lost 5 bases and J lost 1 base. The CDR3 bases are TGTGCCAGCAGCACAGGGGCGGGGAACACCGGGGAGCTGTTTTTT. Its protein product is CASSTGAGNTGELFF.

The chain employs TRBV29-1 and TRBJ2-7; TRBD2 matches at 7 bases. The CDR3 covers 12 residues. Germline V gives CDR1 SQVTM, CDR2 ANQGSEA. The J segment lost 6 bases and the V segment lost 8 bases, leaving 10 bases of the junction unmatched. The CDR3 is CSTQILAGEQYF. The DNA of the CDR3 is TGCAGCACACAGATTTTAGCGGGCGAGCAGTACTTC.

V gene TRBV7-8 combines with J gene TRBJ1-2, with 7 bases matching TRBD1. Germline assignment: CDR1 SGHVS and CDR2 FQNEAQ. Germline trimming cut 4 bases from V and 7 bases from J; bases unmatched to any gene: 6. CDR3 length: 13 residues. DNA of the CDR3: TGTGCCAGCAGCTGGACAGGCTCGGGTGGCTACACCTTC. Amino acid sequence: CASSWTGSGGYTF.